These 23 T cell receptor beta chains were all obtained from the same sample, sequenced in a study of OX40 agonist ivuxolimab in advanced cancers. Profiled with immunoSEQ multiplex PCR; TCRdb holds only in-frame clones, not every one. The sample records roughly 82,000 clones, 70% to 90% being singletons. The source material was CD4+ or CD8+ T cells sorted from blood, sampled in a trial of the OX40 agonist ivuxolimab. These receptors came from an adult with an advanced solid tumor such as melanoma, head and neck, liver or kidney cancer.

In DNA, the CDR3 is TGTGCCAGCAGCGCCGAGGACAGGGGGCTATCCTCTGGAAACACCATATATTTT. Encoded protein: CASSAEDRGLSSGNTIYF. The chain joins TRBV9 to TRBJ1-3; 11 nucleotides agree with TRBD1. The CDR3 totals 18 residues. Germline values: CDR1 SGDLS, CDR2 YYNGEE. The V segment lost 3 bases and the J segment 0 bases; nucleotides outside the gene matches: 8. Filled out from reference TRBV9 and TRBJ1-3, the complete variable domain reads DSGVTQTPKHLITATGQRVTLRCSPRSGDLSVYWYQQSLDQGLQFLIQYYNGEERAKGNILERFSAQQFPDLHSELNLSSLELGDSALYFCASSAEDRGLSSGNTIYFGEGSWLTVV.

The CDR3 DNA is TGCGCCAGCAGCTTACAGGGTACTGGGGCCAACGTCCTGACTTTC. Translating gives CASSLQGTGANVLTF. This rearrangement joins TRBV5-1 to TRBJ2-6; possibly TRBD1 for D (6 bases). Germline V gene sequence: CDR1 SGHRS, CDR2 YFSETQ. The V gene lost 2 bases and the J gene lost 2 bases, with 8 bases spanning the gap. This CDR3 region has 15 residues. The full variable domain, with the rest looked up from reference TRBV5-1 and TRBJ2-6, is KAGVTQTPRYLIKTRGQQVTLSCSPISGHRSVSWYQQTPGQGLQFLFEYFSETQRNKGNFPGRFSGRQFSNSRSEMNVSTLELGDSALYLCASSLQGTGANVLTFGAGSRLTVL.

The chain has TRBV5-1 and TRBJ2-3; possibly TRBD2 for D (6 bases). The CDR3 runs 17 residues. CDR1 is SGHRS and CDR2 is YFSETQ in the germline V gene. V lost 4 bases to trimming and J lost 6 bases, with 24 bases between them. DNA of the CDR3: TGCGCCAGCAGCCTCGACCCCGCCGGGACTGCGGCGGATACGCAGTATTTT. It encodes CASSLDPAGTAADTQYF.

This clone was found a few times. This chain's CDR3 is CASSMVVHLGNQPQHF. The CDR3 region has the DNA TGTGCCAGTAGTATGGTCGTCCACTTGGGCAATCAGCCCCAGCATTTT. This chain joins TRBV19 and TRBJ1-5; D is uncertain. The V end was cut by 3 bases, the J end by 2 bases, with 14 bases between. CDR3 length equals 16 residues. Germline assignment: CDR1 LNHDA and CDR2 SQIVND (reference sequence).

The chain carries TRBV19 and TRBJ2-5; TRBD1 matches at 9 bases. The CDR3 spans 15 residues. The germline CDR1 and CDR2 sequences are LNHDA and SQIVND (reference sequence). V lost 4 bases to trimming and J lost 5 bases; unmatched junction nucleotides: 8. The CDR3 DNA reads TGTGCCAGTAGTAGGGACAGGGTTCGGGGGGAGACCCAGTACTTC. Translating it yields CASSRDRVRGETQYF.

This clone was observed a single time. This sequence joins TRBV7-2 and TRBJ2-1; the D gene could be TRBD1 or TRBD2 (6 bases each). This CDR3 comprises 15 residues. V was trimmed by 4 bases and J by 2 bases, leaving 12 bases between them. The germline V gene encodes CDR1 SGHTA and CDR2 FQGNSA. The CDR3 spells CASSSGGPTYNEQFF. In DNA, the CDR3 is TGTGCCAGCAGCTCTGGGGGGCCCACCTACAATGAGCAGTTCTTC.

CDR3 in DNA: TGTGCCAGCTCGCCAATGGACAGCCGTGAGCAGTTCTTC. Protein product: CASSPMDSREQFF. The J gene is TRBJ2-1, the V gene TRBV18; tentative D call: TRBD1 (6 bases). This CDR3 comprises 13 residues. The V end was cut by 6 bases, the J end by 9 bases, with 15 bases between. Per germline, CDR1 KGHSH and CDR2 LQKENI.

The chain is built from TRBV9 and TRBJ2-3, with D possibly TRBD2 on 6 matching bases. V was clipped by 0 bases and J by 8 bases, with 10 bases between them. CDR3 length: 13 amino acids. The V gene's germline CDR1 is SGDLS and CDR2 YYNGEE. The CDR3 here is CASSVAEAGTQYF. The CDR3 DNA reads TGTGCCAGCAGCGTAGCGGAAGCGGGTACGCAGTATTTT.

This chain uses TRBV4-3 with TRBJ2-7; D is perhaps TRBD1 (5 bases). CDR1 is LGHNA and CDR2 is YSLEER in the germline V gene. The CDR3 covers 15 residues. Trimming pared 1 base from V and 4 bases from J, leaving 14 bases between. The DNA of the CDR3 is TGCGCCAGCAGCCAAGGGCGGCAGGGTGGGTACGAGCAGTACTTC. Translating gives CASSQGRQGGYEQYF.

In this sample, this clone turned up a few times. The chain employs TRBV10-1 and TRBJ1-5; no reliable D call. CDR3 size: 9 residues. V shed 8 bases and J shed 7 bases, with 3 bases lying between them. The germline CDR1 and CDR2 sequences are WNHNN and SYGVQD (reference sequence). The CDR3 protein is CASSQPQHF. DNA of the CDR3: TGCGCCAGCTCCCAGCCCCAGCATTTT.

This rearrangement joins TRBV27 to TRBJ2-2; 14 bases are a match to TRBD2. The CDR3 has 16 residues. From germline, CDR1 is MNHEY and CDR2 SMNVEV (reference sequence). The junction had 8 bases not matched to a gene; V was cut back by 8 bases and J by 6 bases. The CDR3 sequence is CASHTPTSGGAGELFF. In DNA form, the CDR3 reads TGTGCCAGCCACACTCCGACTAGCGGGGGGGCCGGGGAGCTGTTTTTT.

The chain links TRBV7-6 to TRBJ1-4, with a weak D call TRBD1 (6 bases). The germline V and J ends were trimmed by 4 bases and 2 bases, with 23 bases remaining between them. CDR3 length equals 19 residues. Germline CDR1 SGHVS, CDR2 FNYEAQ. The CDR3 DNA sequence: TGTGCCAGCAGCTCCCAAATCCGGGGGCCCCTTGCTACTAATGAAAAACTGTTTTTT. As protein: CASSSQIRGPLATNEKLFF.

This rearrangement joins TRBV2 to TRBJ2-4, with D unclear. The CDR3 covers 15 residues. CDR1 and CDR2 from the germline V gene are SNHLY and FYNNEI. Trimming shortened V by 7 bases and J by 2 bases, and 15 bases separated the two germline ends. The CDR3 region has the DNA TGTGCCAGCAAGGAGCAGTCCCTCTCCAAAAACATTCAGTACTTC. Its protein is CASKEQSLSKNIQYF. The full variable domain, in which reference TRBV2 and TRBJ2-4 provide the parts outside the CDR3, is EPEVTQTPSHQVTQMGQEVILRCVPISNHLYFYWYRQILGQKVEFLVSFYNNEISEKSEIFDDQFSVERPDGSNFTLKIRSTKLEDSAMYFCASKEQSLSKNIQYFGAGTRLSVL.

This rearrangement joins TRBV29-1 to TRBJ2-1; 14 positions match TRBD2. J gave up 5 bases and V 8 bases, and 5 bases lay outside the gene matches. CDR1 is SQVTM and CDR2 is ANQGSEA in the germline V gene. This CDR3 has 14 amino acids. CDR3 in DNA: TGCAGCCCCGGGGGACTAGCGGGGGACAATGAGCAGTTCTTC. Amino acid sequence: CSPGGLAGDNEQFF.

This chain uses TRBV11-2 with TRBJ2-7, with D perhaps TRBD2 (5 bases). V dropped 5 bases and J dropped 3 bases, with 17 bases sitting between them. This CDR3 is built from 15 residues. Germline-derived CDR1 and CDR2 are SGHAT and FQNNGV. Here the CDR3 reads CASSADRGNSYEQYF. CDR3 nucleotide sequence: TGTGCCAGCAGCGCAGACCGAGGGAACAGCTACGAGCAGTACTTC.

The rearrangement links TRBV6-5 to TRBJ2-5; TRBD1 might be the D (6 bases). V was trimmed by 5 bases and J by 2 bases, leaving 12 bases between them. CDR3 length equals 14 residues. The germline gives CDR1 MNHEY, CDR2 SVGAGI. In DNA form, the CDR3 reads TGTGCCAGCAGTCGGACAGTCATTCAAGAGACCCAGTACTTC. This codes for CASSRTVIQETQYF.

This rearrangement joins TRBV29-1 to TRBJ1-2; D remains unclear. Germline CDR1 and CDR2: SQVTM and ANQGSEA. The CDR3 runs 14 residues. The V gene lost 0 bases and the J gene lost 2 bases, with 10 bases spanning the gap. The CDR3 nucleotides read TGCAGCGTTGAAGAGGTGACAAGAAACTATGGCTACACCTTC. This translates into CSVEEVTRNYGYTF.

The rearrangement joins TRBV6-1 to TRBJ1-1; 9 positions agree with TRBD1. V lost 4 bases, J lost 1 base, and 10 bases stayed unmatched. The CDR3 spans 17 residues. CDR1 and CDR2 from the germline V gene are MNHNS and SASEGT. CDR3 DNA: TGTGCCAGCAGTGTATACCAACAGGGGGCGACGAACACTGAAGCTTTCTTT. Protein sequence: CASSVYQQGATNTEAFF.

The chain couples TRBV27 to TRBJ2-3; D may correspond to TRBD1 or TRBD2 (6 bases each). CDR1 and CDR2 from the germline V gene are MNHEY and SMNVEV (reference sequence). V lost 0 bases to trimming and J lost 1 base, with 11 bases between them. The CDR3 sequence is 16 residues long. In nucleotides, the CDR3 is TGTGCCAGCAGTTTATCAGGGGGGATCGGCACAGATACGCAGTATTTT. This sequence encodes CASSLSGGIGTDTQYF.

This clone was seen once. This sequence joins TRBV19 and TRBJ1-2; a weak D match, TRBD1 (6 bases). Per germline, CDR1 LNHDA and CDR2 SQIVND (reference sequence). The CDR3 runs 16 residues. The V gene lost 1 base and the J gene lost 6 bases, with 18 bases spanning the gap. CDR3 loop: CASSIGITGTIHGYTF. The CDR3 region has the DNA TGTGCCAGTAGTATAGGCATAACCGGGACAATCCATGGCTACACCTTC.

The rearrangement links TRBV18 to TRBJ1-3; 8 bases line up with TRBD1. Germline values: CDR1 KGHSH, CDR2 LQKENI. V lost 8 bases and J lost 2; bases outside the gene matches: 8. The CDR3 extends over 15 amino acids. CDR3 nucleotides: TGTGCCAGCAGCGCAGGGGGCCAAGCTGGAAACACCATATATTTT. Translated: CASSAGGQAGNTIYF.

The rearrangement uses TRBV5-1 and TRBJ2-5, with D uncertain. This CDR3 spans 15 amino acids. From germline, CDR1 is SGHRS and CDR2 YFSETQ. Trimming removed 6 bases at V and 2 bases at J, with 17 bases between. For the CDR3, the DNA is TGCGCCAGCACTCGGACGTTTACCGGGCAAGAGACCCAGTACTTC. This codes for CASTRTFTGQETQYF. The full variable domain, its missing parts supplied by reference TRBV5-1 and TRBJ2-5, is KAGVTQTPRYLIKTRGQQVTLSCSPISGHRSVSWYQQTPGQGLQFLFEYFSETQRNKGNFPGRFSGRQFSNSRSEMNVSTLELGDSALYLCASTRTFTGQETQYFGPGTRLLVL.

The chain joins TRBV5-4 to TRBJ2-2; the match to TRBD1 covers 8 bases. This CDR3 spans 16 amino acids. Germline V CDR1 and CDR2: SGHNT, YYREEE (reference sequence). The V and J ends lost 6 bases and 2 bases, in that order; junction bases with no gene match: 9. The CDR3 protein is CASTPQTGVNTGELFF. The CDR3, as DNA: TGTGCCAGCACTCCTCAGACAGGGGTTAACACCGGGGAGCTGTTTTTT.